The T cell receptor beta chain described here comes from a study of Graves' ophthalmopathy and Graves' hyperthyroidism. Whole-study findings and limits: Using 13 signatures, a model distinguished ophthalmopathy from stable hyperthyroidism, reaching around 87% sensitivity and approximately 81% specificity.

Researchers took RNA transcripts and amplified TCR beta CDR3 regions from them. A first-round RT-PCR used HTBI primers, followed by a second-round multiplex PCR. One entry per CDR3 protein, called by TCRdb with MiXCR from the multiplex PCR reads. The sample consists of 600,000 to 950,000 distinct CDR3 sequences, 40% of them appearing once. Many counts were recorded for this clonotype. Its antigen is unknown. Germline loops: CDR1 LNHNV, CDR2 YYDKDF (reference sequence). V lost 0 bases and J lost 7, with 7 bases in between. The CDR3 has 13 residues. J is TRBJ1-5 and V is TRBV15; D uncertain. The source of this sequence is an adult man with Graves' ophthalmopathy. The sample was peripheral blood. CDR3: CATSRDHRQPQHF. The CDR3 bases are TGTGCCACCAGCAGAGATCATAGGCAGCCCCAGCATTTT. Full variable domain (remainder filled in from reference TRBV15 and TRBJ1-5): DAMVIQNPRYQVTQFGKPVTLSCSQTLNHNVMYWYQQKSSQAPKLLFHYYDKDFNNEADTPDNFQSRRPNTSFCFLDIRSPGLGDTAMYLCATSRDHRQPQHFGDGTRLSIL.